This T cell receptor beta chain appears in the sequencing data of a study of cytomegalovirus exposure and HLA in healthy donors (dated by TCRdb to the late 2010s). About the full investigation: An earlier analysis of approximately 590 of the donors reported 250 to 300 Gb of sequence data and around 120 million unique TCR beta sequences from approximately 180 million T cells. About 300 gigabases of sequencing data and roughly 81 million unique TCR sequences made up an early release that covered 500 to 650 HLA-typed donors. Of the approximately 400 genotyped donors, over 80% were placed in the genetic ancestry cluster associated with self-reported Caucasian donors. The aim of the study was to test whether cataloging public T cell receptors could identify signatures of past pathogen exposure. The T cell repertoires of several hundred subjects were profiled by immunosequencing and related to cytomegalovirus serostatus. Besides the first cohort of 666 subjects, a separate validation cohort made up of around 120 different subjects was used. To predict cytomegalovirus infection status, the study brought together high-throughput TCR immunosequencing, statistical association of individual TCRs with disease status, and machine learning. A later analysis re-analyzed previously published TCR beta repertoires from 600 to 850 donors and added high-resolution HLA genotyping to study TCR occurrence patterns. The later analysis used no new phenotypic data to find candidate immune exposures, relying instead on TCR beta sequences and their occurrence across donors. In an earlier analysis of 587 of the donors, high-throughput TCR beta sequencing was used to judge whether each TCR beta V gene segment behaved as functional or pseudogenic. Donor age, sex, ethnicity and CMV serostatus were collected together with the repertoire data. A later genetic analysis took genome-wide SNP genotypes for 398 of the 666 donors and used that subset as a discovery cohort. All discovery cohort repertoires had been generated on a single sequencing platform. HLA typing included class I and class II loci at four-digit resolution. The number of donors typed differed by locus, with 629-630 for A, B, C, DRB1 and DQB1, roughly 520 for DQA1, under 610 for DPA1, and roughly 450 for DPB1. Five DR-DQ haplotypes were treated as single units for association and clustering because of strong linkage in the cohort. Among about 370 genotyped donors of the cohort, an average of roughly 230,000 unique TCR beta nucleotide sequences was sequenced per donor, of which about 18% were non-productive. The research as a whole found: Linkage disequilibrium might explain the correlated functional status among segregating V segments, but an unknown experimental factor could not be ruled out. In this cohort, only TCR beta chains were sequenced, and detectable features were limited by the absence of alpha or paired-chain data. Three of the identified cytomegalovirus-associated TCR beta chains were confirmed in vitro to be specific for cytomegalovirus antigens. In a later analysis, 15,000 to 20,000 TCR beta sequences were associated with specific HLA alleles at a false discovery rate of 0.05. When HLA alleles, especially DR and DQ, strongly co-occurred, attributing TCR associations to individual alleles was difficult. In a later analysis, most CMV-associated TCR beta chains were found to appear HLA-restricted, with HLA associations seemingly driven largely by CMV exposure. A further reported finding was that TCR beta sequences accurately predicted the HLA-A and HLA-B alleles for most subjects in the first cohort. A cluster of highly shared sequence variants was judged likely to represent a technical artifact of the sequencing pipeline. In a later analysis, TCR association rates were found to vary across HLA loci, with the most associated TCRs seen for DRB1 alleles and the fewest for HLA-C alleles. Compared with equally common non-associated chains, HLA-associated TCR beta chains in a later analysis were more clonally expanded and had lower generation probabilities. Several of the top co-occurrence clusters appeared to be linked to parvovirus B19, influenza, CMV and Epstein-Barr virus, according to a later analysis. Most TCR sequences were observed very rarely across donors, whereas some public TCRs were present in many individuals. Because counts were too low, around 18 rarely observed V segments, including chromosome 9 orphons, were left out of the earlier analysis of some 600 of the donors. In both the original and validation cohorts, the classifier was reported to diagnose cytomegalovirus status with high specificity and sensitivity. Because HLA typing was missing for some donors at each locus, association tests included only the typed subset. A total of 150 to 200 TCR beta chains were listed by the study as associated with cytomegalovirus. An association between a missense DCLRE1C variant and V-gene and J-gene trimming of TCR beta chains was found in a later genetic analysis and replicated in an independent cohort. Compared with the roughly 670-donor mean, donors in an Asian-associated ancestry cluster had fewer N-insertions in productive TCRs, according to a later genetic analysis. Because the 87-base-pair reads could not distinguish some IMGT-functional V segments, including TRBV6-2 and TRBV6-3, those segments were excluded. Broadly in line with IMGT annotations, most TCR beta V segments showed up in productive rearrangements about 87% or about 30% of the time in an earlier analysis of several hundred of the donors. Immune exposure information for the cohort was limited to CMV serostatus. Sequencing depth was assumed to be roughly uniform across donors in the presence/absence analyses, though that assumption may not hold. The authors suggested that the approach could potentially be extended to other disease states and immunological phenotypes.

The library was generated by the immunoSEQ multiplex PCR assay. For the multiplex PCR, a mixture combining 60 forward primers for TCR Vbeta segments and 13 reverse primers for TCR Jbeta segments was used. Amplification of the CDR3 region of rearranged TCR beta genes was performed with a multiplex PCR assay on genomic DNA. On the Illumina HiSeq System, the amplified TCR beta libraries were sequenced as 87-base-pair reads. Turning to the authors' computational methods: In a later analysis, tens of millions of unique TCR beta chains were counted across the roughly 700 repertoires, and around 10 million of these chains were shared by at least two donors. Raw reads were error-corrected and collapsed into unique sequences with a nearest-neighbor algorithm that merged closely related sequences to remove PCR and sequencing errors. To assign V, D and J gene segments, CDR3 sequences were aligned to IMGT reference sequences. For a sequence to be retained, a match of at least six nucleotides was required to both a V gene segment and a J gene segment. A rearrangement was called productive if the CDR3 had no stop codons and remained in frame with V and J, and every other rearrangement was called non-productive. Following IMGT convention, CDR3 was defined as the stretch from the second conserved V-encoded cysteine to the conserved J-encoded phenylalanine. The earlier analysis of about 610 of the donors excluded any sequence lacking an unambiguous match to a single V gene segment. An earlier analysis of about 590 of the donors classified V segments as functional when productive rearrangements were above 56.7% and as segregating when the standard deviation between donors was above 5%. To diagnose cytomegalovirus status from the catalog of TCR beta chain sequences, a statistical classification framework was built. V and J gene assignment, in a later analysis, came from comparing TCR nucleotide sequences with IMGT/GENE-DB human TR gene sequences. In a later analysis, CDR3 sequences and most-parsimonious VDJ recombination scenarios were assigned using the TCRdist pipeline. In a later analysis, every TCR beta chain was defined by the combination of its CDR3 amino acid sequence and its V-gene family, and reads without a unique V-gene family were dropped. In a later analysis, 550 to 650 highly shared, low-generation-probability nucleotide sequences were removed to address suspected cross-contamination and a sequencing artifact. In a later analysis, a clonal expansion index was calculated for each public chain from normalized within-repertoire ranks of inferred template counts. In a later analysis, generation probabilities were computed with a VDJ recombination model fitted to out-of-frame rearrangements, and the resulting probabilities were checked against IGoR. In a later analysis, hypergeometric tests were used to score TCR-TCR, TCR-HLA and TCR-CMV co-occurrence, with a repertoire-size bias correction applied to TCR pairs. False discovery rates were estimated in a later analysis by permuting HLA or CMV assignments 20 times. A later analysis grouped co-occurring TCRs with DBSCAN, adding TCRdist sequence similarity when clustering within HLA-allele-positive subsets. For co-occurrence clustering, repertoires with fewer than 30,000 or more than 120,000 public chains were excluded, along with five or six repertoires with anomalous nucleotide sharing. In its TCRdb copy, this immuneACCESS table keeps in-frame sequences only and misses some clones. Where compared with another copy, unresolved V genes explain less than half of these, and the others have no known cause. That table furnishes V, J and clone size, whereas the DNA furnished D and trimming. The sample data list fewer than 350,000 clones, and 70% to 90% of these were observed just once. The top ten constitute 2% to 3% of the sample.

As regards this clone: The clone's antigen remains unknown. No much larger clone exists at a distance of one base, and base qualities are not known.

In total, roughly 670 healthy bone marrow donors made up the cohort. All cohort members were sampled while nominally healthy, although unrecorded immune exposures were likely present. The donor tested CMV seronegative, placing the donor among the approximately 400 seronegative members of the cohort. A peripheral blood sample was provided by each donor, and peripheral blood mononuclear cells were used for TCR beta sequencing. Genomic DNA was extracted from the blood cell samples with the Qiagen DNeasy Blood Extraction Kit. The CDR3 covers 14 residues, taking in both the cysteine and the phenylalanine. Only CDR3 DNA remains: 42 bases, in frame from the first base. V sheds 3 bases and J sheds 0 bases, leaving 9 bases between their ends. According to the germline V gene (reference sequence), CDR1 reads LNHDA and CDR2 reads SQIVND.

The specimen sequenced was PBMCs. The chain was built from TRBV19 and TRBJ2-7; the D gene remains uncertain. This TCR derives from a young woman in good health and CMV-seronegative. The CDR3 region reads CASSIAILSYEQYF. The nucleotide sequence reads TGTGCCAGTAGTATTGCGATCCTCTCCTACGAGCAGTACTTC.